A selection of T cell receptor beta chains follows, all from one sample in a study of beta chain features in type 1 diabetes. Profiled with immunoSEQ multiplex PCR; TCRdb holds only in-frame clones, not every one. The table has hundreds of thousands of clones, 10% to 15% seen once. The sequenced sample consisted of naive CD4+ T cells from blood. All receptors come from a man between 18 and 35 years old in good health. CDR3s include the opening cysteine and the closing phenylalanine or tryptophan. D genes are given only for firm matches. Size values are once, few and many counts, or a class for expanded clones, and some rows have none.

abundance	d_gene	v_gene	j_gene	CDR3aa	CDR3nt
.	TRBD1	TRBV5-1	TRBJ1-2	CASSGDRSYYGYTF	TGCGCCAGCAGCGGGGACAGATCCTACTATGGCTACACCTTC
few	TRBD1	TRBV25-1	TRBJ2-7	CASSDLGQAYEQYF	TGTGCCAGCAGTGACTTGGGACAGGCCTACGAGCAGTACTTC
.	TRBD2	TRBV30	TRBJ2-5	CAWSLSGREQYF	TGTGCCTGGAGTCTCTCCGGGAGGGAGCAGTACTTC
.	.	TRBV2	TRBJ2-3	CASSEAPRGTDTQYF	TGTGCCAGCAGTGAAGCCCCTCGGGGCACAGATACGCAGTATTTT
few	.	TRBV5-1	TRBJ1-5	CANESGKGNQPQHF	TGCGCCAACGAGTCCGGTAAAGGCAATCAGCCCCAGCATTTT
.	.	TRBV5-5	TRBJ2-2	CASSDSGRAYGELFF	TGTGCCAGCAGCGATAGCGGCAGGGCATACGGGGAGCTGTTTTTT
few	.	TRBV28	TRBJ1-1	CATTANTEAFF	TGTGCTACTACGGCGAACACTGAAGCTTTCTTT
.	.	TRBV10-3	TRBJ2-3	CAIRGGGTRDTQYF	TGTGCCATCAGGGGAGGGGGGACCCGGGATACGCAGTATTTT
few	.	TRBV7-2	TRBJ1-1	CASSFIQADLDTEAFF	TGTGCCAGCAGCTTTATTCAGGCAGATTTGGACACTGAAGCTTTCTTT
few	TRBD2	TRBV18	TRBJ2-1	CASSPRDGRAPFF	TGTGCCAGCTCACCCCGTGACGGGAGGGCCCCGTTCTTC
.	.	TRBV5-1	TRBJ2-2	CASSFGSTGELFF	TGCGCCAGCAGCTTCGGTAGTACCGGGGAGCTGTTTTTT
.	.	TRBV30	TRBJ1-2	CAWSVPGGRSYGYTF	TGTGCCTGGAGTGTACCCGGGGGGCGCAGCTATGGCTACACCTTC
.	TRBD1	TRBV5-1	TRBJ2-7	CASTAGDSTHEQYF	TGCGCCAGCACCGCTGGGGACAGCACCCACGAGCAGTACTTC
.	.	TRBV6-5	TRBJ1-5	CASSRTINQPQHF	TGTGCCAGCAGCCGAACTATAAATCAGCCCCAGCATTTT
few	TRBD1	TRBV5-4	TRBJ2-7	CASSSRQGSYEQYF	TGTGCCAGCAGCTCCCGACAGGGATCCTACGAGCAGTACTTC
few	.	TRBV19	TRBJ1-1	CASSSTMNTEAFF	TGTGCCAGTAGTTCAACAATGAACACTGAAGCTTTCTTT
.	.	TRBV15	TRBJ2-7	CATSSFGRGTSTYEQYF	TGTGCCACCAGCAGCTTTGGAAGGGGAACCAGCACCTACGAGCAGTACTTC
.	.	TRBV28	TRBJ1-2	CASSLTQDYGYTF	TGTGCCAGCAGTTTAACTCAGGATTATGGCTACACCTTC
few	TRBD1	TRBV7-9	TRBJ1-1	CASSLSEPTGTGYF	TGTGCCAGCAGCTTATCCGAGCCGACAGGGACGGGGTATTTT
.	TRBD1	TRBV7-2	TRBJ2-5	CASSFTGGETQYF	TGTGCCAGCAGCTTCACAGGGGGGGAGACCCAGTACTTC
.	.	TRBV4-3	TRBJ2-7	CASSQTHRDSSYEQYF	TGCGCCAGCAGCCAAACTCACAGAGATAGCTCCTACGAGCAGTACTTC
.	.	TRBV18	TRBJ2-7	CASSSSTGSYEQYF	TGTGCCAGCTCATCATCTACAGGTTCCTACGAGCAGTACTTC
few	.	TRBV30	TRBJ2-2	CAWTGVRGTGELFF	TGTGCCTGGACGGGGGTGAGGGGAACCGGGGAGCTGTTTTTT
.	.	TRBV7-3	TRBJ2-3	CASSLSGLDTQYF	TGTGCCAGCAGCTTAAGCGGGCTGGATACGCAGTATTTT
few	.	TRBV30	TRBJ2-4	CAWRAEVKNIQYF	TGTGCCTGGAGGGCAGAAGTCAAAAACATTCAGTACTTC
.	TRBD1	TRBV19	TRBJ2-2	CASSIDRSRDRGAGELFF	TGTGCCAGTAGTATAGATCGAAGCCGGGACAGGGGCGCCGGGGAGCTGTTTTTT
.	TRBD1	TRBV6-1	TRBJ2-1	CASSEWGQSNNEQFF	TGTGCCAGCAGTGAATGGGGACAGTCCAACAATGAGCAGTTCTTC
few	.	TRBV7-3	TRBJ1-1	CASSLMLGVNTEAFF	TGTGCCAGCAGCTTAATGTTAGGGGTAAACACTGAAGCTTTCTTT
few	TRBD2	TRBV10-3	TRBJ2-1	CAIGLGEQFF	TGTGCCATCGGACTAGGTGAGCAGTTCTTC
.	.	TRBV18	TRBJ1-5	CASSQHSNQPQHF	TGTGCCAGCTCACAGCACAGCAATCAGCCCCAGCATTTT
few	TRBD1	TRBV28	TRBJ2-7	CASSRPDRGYEQYF	TGTGCCAGCAGTCGCCCCGACAGGGGCTACGAGCAGTACTTC
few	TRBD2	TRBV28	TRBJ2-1	CASSWGGNEQFF	TGTGCCAGCAGCTGGGGGGGGAATGAGCAGTTCTTC
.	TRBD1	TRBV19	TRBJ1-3	CASSSRQGAGNTIYF	TGTGCCAGTAGTTCCCGACAGGGGGCTGGAAACACCATATATTTT
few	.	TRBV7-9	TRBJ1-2	CASSLRGRYGYTF	TGTGCCAGCAGCTTACGGGGAAGGTATGGCTACACCTTC
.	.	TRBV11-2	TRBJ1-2	CASSPIAGATGYGYTF	TGTGCCAGCAGCCCCATCGCGGGGGCTACAGGCTATGGCTACACCTTC
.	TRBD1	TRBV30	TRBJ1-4	CAWSPLGRGLEKLFF	TGTGCCTGGAGTCCCCTCGGGAGGGGGCTTGAAAAACTGTTTTTT
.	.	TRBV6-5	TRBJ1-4	CASSTQNEKLFF	TGTGCCAGCAGTACACAAAATGAAAAACTGTTTTTT
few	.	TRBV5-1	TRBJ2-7	CASSVDSLAYEQYF	TGCGCCAGCAGCGTGGACAGTCTTGCCTACGAGCAGTACTTC
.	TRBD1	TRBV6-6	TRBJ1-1	CASSTRDRGDTEAFF	TGTGCCAGCAGTACGCGGGACAGGGGGGACACTGAAGCTTTCTTT
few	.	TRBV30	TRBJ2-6	CAWSLPGANVLTF	TGTGCCTGGAGCCTCCCTGGGGCCAACGTCCTGACTTTC
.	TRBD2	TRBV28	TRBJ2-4	CASSFLAGVRAKNIQYF	TGTGCCAGCAGTTTCCTCGCGGGAGTGCGGGCCAAAAACATTCAGTACTTC
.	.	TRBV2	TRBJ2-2	CASSVSGLTGELFF	TGTGCCAGCAGTGTCTCAGGGCTCACCGGGGAGCTGTTTTTT
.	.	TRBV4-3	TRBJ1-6	CASSPGPVRNSPLHF	TGCGCCAGCAGCCCAGGGCCCGTTCGTAATTCACCCCTCCACTTT
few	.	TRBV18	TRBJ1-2	CASSPQATDSYGYTF	TGTGCCAGCTCGCCCCAAGCTACCGACTCCTATGGCTACACCTTC
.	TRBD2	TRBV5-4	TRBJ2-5	CASSSQHGSGGASETQYF	TGTGCCAGCAGCTCCCAACATGGGAGCGGGGGGGCGTCTGAGACCCAGTACTTC
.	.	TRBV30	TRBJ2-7	CAWSVLRYEQYF	TGTGCCTGGAGTGTATTGAGGTACGAGCAGTACTTC
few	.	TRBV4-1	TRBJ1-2	CASSFTERAHYGYTF	TGCGCCAGCAGCTTTACTGAGCGGGCCCACTATGGCTACACCTTC